These T cell receptor beta chains were read from a single sample in a study of a mutant IDH1 vaccine in newly diagnosed glioma. TCRdb's copy holds only in-frame clones and misses some; the assay was immunoSEQ multiplex PCR. The sample holds about 67,000 clones; about four fifths are singletons and the top ten take 4.6%. The sample in question was peripheral blood mononuclear cells (PBMCs), obtained from a glioma patient treated with radiotherapy, temozolomide or both. These receptors originate from a woman younger than 30 with glioma. Some clones in this sample may be carry-over from other donors' samples. Each CDR3 is given without its conserved first and last residue. Clone size appears in some rows only: once, few, many, or a class for an expanded clone.

V	J	size	CDR3
TRBV29-1	TRBJ1-2	NA	SVYLGGMHGYT
TRBV19	TRBJ1-1	NA	ASTKGVNTEAF
TRBV30	TRBJ2-2	NA	AWSAPWEAPGELF
TRBV7-8	TRBJ1-1	NA	ASSLEAEFTEAF
TRBV28	TRBJ2-7	few	ASSLLGTGGYEQY
TRBV13	TRBJ1-1	few	ASSFGGGRPEAF
TRBV5-6	TRBJ2-5	NA	ASSLLLRRLAGVQETQY
TRBV4-2	TRBJ2-3	NA	ASSLRGDFQRDTQY
TRBV5-5	TRBJ1-1	NA	ASRYSGTANTEAF
TRBV7-9	TRBJ2-7	NA	ASSRTTGGEQY
TRBV4-3	TRBJ1-4	NA	ASSHDRGRNEKLF
TRBV5-1	TRBJ2-2	NA	ASGGPNTGELF
TRBV29-1	TRBJ1-1	NA	SADRGQHTEAF
TRBV7-3	TRBJ2-1	NA	ASSFGEMRSEQF
TRBV5-6	TRBJ1-5	NA	ASSFGSYSNQPQH
TRBV9	TRBJ1-6	NA	ASSVEGRVVSPLH
TRBV19	TRBJ2-6	NA	ASSIVGLGANVLT
TRBV7-9	TRBJ2-7	few	ASSLTATYEQY
TRBV6-5	TRBJ2-1	NA	ASSPRGIWEQF
TRBV6-5	TRBJ2-4	NA	ASRGASGRVNIQY
TRBV5-5	TRBJ1-1	few	ASSFGTNTEAF
TRBV2	TRBJ1-6	NA	ASTRGLGSYNSPLH
TRBV7-2	TRBJ2-3	NA	ASSLLDTQY
TRBV7-8	TRBJ2-7	NA	ASSPRGLAGDEQY
TRBV5-1	TRBJ2-5	NA	ASSLGRGETQY
TRBV6-5	TRBJ2-2	NA	ASSYSGQGLTGELF
TRBV6-1	TRBJ1-2	NA	ASSGDRANGYT
TRBV19	TRBJ2-3	once	ASRTSRWTITDTQY
TRBV30	TRBJ2-7	NA	AWLDPGQGLNYEQY
TRBV11-3	TRBJ2-2	NA	ASSLEAGWGAGDTGELF
TRBV7-6	TRBJ1-5	once	ASSYQQGPYQPQH
TRBV5-4	TRBJ1-1	NA	ASSLGRQGRGTEAF
TRBV21-1	TRBJ1-5	NA	ASSKDSSNQPQH
TRBV6-4	TRBJ1-5	NA	ASSPGPNQPQH
TRBV19	TRBJ1-6	once	ASSPLGSYNSPLH
TRBV10-2	TRBJ2-2	NA	ASRSTGQGLTGELF
TRBV4-1	TRBJ1-2	NA	ASSSRTVGGYT